The T cell receptor (beta chain) described here comes from a study of blood T cells in healthy people across ages (dated by TCRdb to the mid-2010s). A note on the overall study: In model experiments, template switching captured roughly one uniquely barcoded TCR beta cDNA molecule for every two T cells. Using deep sequencing normalized with unique cDNA molecular identifiers, the study measured how TCR beta repertoire diversity changes with age. Four age groups were formed from the donors: young (average approximately 15 years), middle-aged (just under 40), aged (about 68) and long-lived (more than 75). To avoid experimental bias, donors of different ages were distributed randomly across sequencing lanes. For two donors (one aged 18 to 30 and one aged 80 or older), the study analyzed two additional independent replicas of 1 million unique cDNA reads from the same blood draw.

This clonotype was observed a handful of times. The antigen it binds to is not known. No base qualities exist here, and no much larger clone lies one base off it. Library construction relied on 5' RACE. Sequenced on an Illumina HiSeq 2500. A second PCR of about 7 to 12 cycles was performed with a sample-barcoded 5' primer and a J-beta primer mix. A unique molecular identifier was introduced onto each TCR beta cDNA molecule by a template-switch 5' adaptor carrying 12 random nucleotides. Each sample yielded at least 3 million CDR3-containing paired-end reads. All of the RNA was converted into first-strand cDNA using the Mint cDNA synthesis kit, with a TRBC-specific oligonucleotide serving as the primer. Following uracil-DNA glycosylase treatment, a first 18-cycle PCR with universal primers M1SS and BC2_uni_R was performed on all cDNA. Turning to the authors' computational methods: For normalization, 1 million high-quality reads, each with a distinct molecular identifier, were randomly selected from each sample. Instead of being binned into consensus sequences, reads with shared molecular identifiers were discarded. MiTCR, with a Q25 quality threshold and the strictest error-elimination algorithm, was used for CDR3 identification, clonotype clustering and error correction. Lower-bound total TCR beta diversity was estimated with a nonparametric unseen species model using Euler transformation. In TCRdb, the public reads were trimmed at Q25 with fastp and aligned with MiXCR, with productive beta chains retained. Here each entry gathers all rows of one CDR3 protein and keeps the most common genes and DNA. The V and J calls here are based on TCRdb, not the publication. This sample is represented by about 1.8 million distinct CDR3 sequences; around 48% of them were singletons. The ten largest clones capture around 2.1% of the sample.

The CDR3 covers 18 residues, taking in both the cysteine and the phenylalanine. Just the 54-base CDR3 DNA is kept, in frame starting at base 1. In the germline V gene, CDR1 corresponds to LGHNA and CDR2 to YNFKEQ. The germline V and J ends show losses of 4 bases and 3 bases respectively, and no gene match explains 12 bases of the junction. Systemically healthy Caucasian individuals from Russia, some 36 in total and aged roughly 6 to 95 years, were included as donors. Approximately 9.3 milliliters of peripheral blood were collected from each donor into EDTA-treated Vacutainer tubes. Ficoll-Paque density-gradient centrifugation was used to isolate PBMCs, with at least 6.5 million obtained per sample. Total RNA, at least 6 micrograms per sample, was extracted from PBMCs with Trizol reagent. Naive CD45RAhigh/CD27high T cell percentages were measured by flow cytometry on a PBMC aliquot from every donor.

Findings and caveats that apply to the study as a whole: There was a strong correlation between observed TCR beta diversity and the percentage of naive T cells measured by flow cytometry. Bulk unsorted PBMC profiling prevented conclusive comparison of naive and antigen-experienced compartments. Observed TCR beta diversity per million T cells fell roughly linearly with age, and a significant reduction was already apparent by age roughly 41. Total diversity estimates from one million sequenced T cells were considered lower bounds and underestimates. Because donor CMV infection status was unknown, age-related changes in expanded clonotypes were potentially confounded. Compared with the aged group, more naive CD4+ T cells, fewer expanded clones and increased TCR diversity were shown by the long-lived group, suggesting age selection.

The chain is assembled from TRBV4-2 and TRBJ2-5, with 12 bases matching TRBD2. Sequenced input: blood. The sequence derives from a woman in her thirties or forties in good health. The bases read TGTGCCAGCAGCCCCCGACTAGCGGGGGCCGTCGAAGAAGAGACCCAGTACTTC. This encodes CASSPRLAGAVEEETQYF.